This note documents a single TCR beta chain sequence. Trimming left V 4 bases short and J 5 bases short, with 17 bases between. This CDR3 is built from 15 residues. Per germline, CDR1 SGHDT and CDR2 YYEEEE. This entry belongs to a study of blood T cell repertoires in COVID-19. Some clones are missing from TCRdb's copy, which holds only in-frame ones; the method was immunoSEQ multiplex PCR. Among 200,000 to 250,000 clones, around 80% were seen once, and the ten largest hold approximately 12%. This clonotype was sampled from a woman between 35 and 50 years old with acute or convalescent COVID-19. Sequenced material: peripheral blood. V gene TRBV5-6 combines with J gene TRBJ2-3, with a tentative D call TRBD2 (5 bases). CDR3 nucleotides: TGTGCCAGCAGCCCCCCCCGCGGGTTTGGAGATACGCAGTATTTT. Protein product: CASSPPRGFGDTQYF.